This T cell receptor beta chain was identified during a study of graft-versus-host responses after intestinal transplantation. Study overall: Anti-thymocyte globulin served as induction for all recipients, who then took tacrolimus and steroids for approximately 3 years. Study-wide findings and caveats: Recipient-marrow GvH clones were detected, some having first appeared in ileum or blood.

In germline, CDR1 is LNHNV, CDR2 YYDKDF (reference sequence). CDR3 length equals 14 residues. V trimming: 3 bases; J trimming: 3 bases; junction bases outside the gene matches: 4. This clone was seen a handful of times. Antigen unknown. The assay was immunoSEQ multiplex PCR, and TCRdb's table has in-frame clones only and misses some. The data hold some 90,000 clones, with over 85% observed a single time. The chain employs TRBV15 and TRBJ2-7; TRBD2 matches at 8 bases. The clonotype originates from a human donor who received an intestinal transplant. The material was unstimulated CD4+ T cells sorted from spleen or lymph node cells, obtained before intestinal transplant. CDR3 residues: CATSSSGSGYEQYF. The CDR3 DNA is TGTGCCACCAGCAGCAGCGGGAGTGGCTACGAGCAGTACTTC.